These 31 T cell receptor beta chains were all obtained from the same sample, sequenced in a study of blood T cell repertoires in COVID-19. Assay used: immunoSEQ multiplex PCR; TCRdb lists only in-frame clones, some missing. In the table there are around 270,000 clones, under 85% of which are singletons. Material for sequencing was peripheral blood. These receptors all come from a human donor with COVID-19, enrolled during active disease. The donor label of this sample is uncertain.

This chain links TRBV15 with TRBJ2-5; 11 bases match TRBD2. J lost 5 bases, V lost 0 bases, and 2 bases had no gene match. CDR1 and CDR2 (germline): LNHNV, YYDKDF (reference sequence). This CDR3 spans 15 amino acids. The CDR3 reads CATSRELAGVETQYF. CDR3 DNA: TGTGCCACCAGCAGAGAACTAGCGGGAGTTGAGACCCAGTACTTC.

The chain links TRBV5-4 to TRBJ1-1, with D perhaps matching TRBD1 (6 bases). V shed 4 bases and J shed 1 base, with 11 bases lying between them. Germline CDR1 and CDR2: SGHNT and YYREEE (reference sequence). The CDR3 spans 14 residues. CDR3 nucleotides: TGTGCCAGCAGCCCTAAGACAGGGAACACTGAAGCTTTCTTT. This encodes CASSPKTGNTEAFF.

The DNA of the CDR3 is TGTGCCAGCAGCCCCGGGACAGGGTTCGCTGAAGCTTTCTTT. Translating it yields CASSPGTGFAEAFF. The chain employs TRBV9 and TRBJ1-1; 9 bases agree with TRBD1. CDR1 and CDR2 from the germline V gene are SGDLS and YYNGEE. V was clipped by 4 bases and J by 6 bases; unmatched bases: 7. The length of the CDR3 is 14 residues.

The rearrangement uses TRBV19 and TRBJ2-7, with 10 bases that match TRBD1. The V gene's germline CDR1 is LNHDA and CDR2 SQIVND (reference sequence). With 3 bases clipped from V and 4 bases from J, the junction kept 6 bases outside the gene matches. The CDR3 spans 15 residues. In nucleotides, the CDR3 is TGTGCCAGTAGTATGGGGACAGGGGTGAGGTACGAGCAGTACTTC. It encodes CASSMGTGVRYEQYF. The whole variable domain, remainder taken from reference TRBV19 and TRBJ2-7, is DGGITQSPKYLFRKEGQNVTLSCEQNLNHDAMYWYRQDPGQGLRLIYYSQIVNDFQKGDIAEGYSVSREKKESFPLTVTSAQKNPTAFYLCASSMGTGVRYEQYFGPGTRLTVT.

The chain combines TRBV19 with TRBJ1-5; 8 bases fit TRBD1. There are 14 residues in the CDR3. In germline, CDR1 is LNHDA, CDR2 SQIVND (reference sequence). The V and J ends lost 4 bases and 7 bases, in that order; junction bases with no gene match: 6. The chain's CDR3 is CASSKTGAGQPQHF. For the CDR3, the DNA is TGTGCCAGTAGTAAGACAGGGGCAGGACAGCCCCAGCATTTT.

In its sample, this clone was seen once. The V and J genes are TRBV6-1 and TRBJ1-5; D call uncertain. V lost 2 bases, J lost 1 base, and 15 bases lay in between. Germline CDR1 reads MNHNS; CDR2 reads SASEGT. This CDR3 region has 17 residues. CDR3 protein: CASSEPMGVGSNQPQHF. The CDR3 bases are TGTGCCAGCAGTGAACCTATGGGAGTCGGCAGCAATCAGCCCCAGCATTTT.

This rearrangement joins TRBV4-1 to TRBJ1-5, with 9 bases aligning to TRBD1. Germline CDR1 MGHRA, CDR2 YSYEKL. V shed 4 bases, J shed 0 bases, and the junction held 1 base outside the gene matches. CDR3 length: 15 amino acids. As DNA, the CDR3 is TGCGCCAGCAGCCGGGACAGGGCTAGCAATCAGCCCCAGCATTTT. The encoded protein is CASSRDRASNQPQHF.

The rearrangement links TRBV5-8 to TRBJ1-3; TRBD1 matches 8 bases. The junction had 4 bases not matched to a gene; V was cut back by 5 bases and J by 6 bases. The CDR3 runs to 13 residues. CDR1 SGHTS and CDR2 YDEGEE come from the germline V gene. The CDR3 is CASSMTGANTIYF. CDR3 nucleotide sequence: TGTGCCAGCAGTATGACAGGGGCAAACACCATATATTTT.

The genes are TRBV5-1 and TRBJ1-2; D remains unclear. Germline loops: CDR1 SGHRS, CDR2 YFSETQ. V was clipped by 4 bases and J by 4 bases, with 8 bases between them. The length of the CDR3 is 12 residues. As DNA, the CDR3 is TGCGCCAGCAGCGACTCTGGCTATGGCTACACCTTC. Protein product: CASSDSGYGYTF.

The chain has TRBV12-5 and TRBJ2-2; 9 nucleotides agree with TRBD1. The V gene's germline CDR1 is LGHNT and CDR2 FRNRAP. This CDR3 is built from 15 residues. With 7 bases clipped from V and 4 bases from J, the junction kept 7 bases outside the gene matches. The DNA for the CDR3 is TGTGCTAGTGAGTTGGACAGGGGAGCCACCGGGGAGCTGTTTTTT. Protein: CASELDRGATGELFF.

As regards this clone: Other DNA sequences within the sample encode an identical CDR3. The chain joins TRBV28 to TRBJ1-5; 8 positions match TRBD1. J gave up 4 bases and V 6 bases, and 5 bases lay outside the gene matches. CDR3 length equals 14 residues. Germline V CDR1 and CDR2: MDHEN, SYDVKM. The CDR3 is CASRTQGANQPQHF. The CDR3 DNA reads TGTGCCAGCAGGACCCAGGGGGCGAATCAGCCCCAGCATTTT.

The chain combines TRBV3-1 (or the pseudogene TRBV3-2) with TRBJ1-5; D ambiguous. This CDR3 has 12 residues. CDR1 is LGHDT and CDR2 is YNNKEL in the germline V gene (reference sequence). V was pared by 1 base and J by 7 bases, with 5 bases between. The CDR3: CASSQGRQPQHF. In DNA, the CDR3 is TGTGCCAGCAGCCAAGGGAGGCAGCCCCAGCATTTT.

This chain joins TRBV6-5 and TRBJ1-6; weak D call: TRBD1 (6 bases). V lost 5 bases and J 8 bases, leaving 7 bases between the germline ends. The CDR3 sequence is 12 residues long. Looked up from germline, CDR1 is MNHEY and CDR2 is SVGAGI. The CDR3 DNA sequence: TGTGCCAGCAGTCCAGGGGATTCACCCCTCCACTTT. Its translation: CASSPGDSPLHF.

V usage is TRBV20-1 and J usage is TRBJ1-1, with D unclear. V shed 3 bases and J shed 5 bases, with 7 bases lying between them. The CDR3 is 11 amino acids. Germline V CDR1 and CDR2: DFQATT, SNEGSKA (reference sequence). CDR3 sequence (DNA): TGCAGTGCTAGTTTCGTTACTGAAGCTTTCTTT. Encoded protein: CSASFVTEAFF.

This chain uses TRBV19 with TRBJ2-3; TRBD1 aligns across 7 bases. The CDR3 totals 16 residues. CDR1 is LNHDA, CDR2 SQIVND, per germline (reference sequence). V was clipped by 6 bases and J by 3 bases; unmatched bases: 12. CDR3 DNA: TGTGCCAGTAGCATCTCGGGGACAGAGTATACAGATACGCAGTATTTT. Translation: CASSISGTEYTDTQYF.

V gene TRBV30 combines with J gene TRBJ1-4; 8 bases map to TRBD1. CDR1 and CDR2 from the germline V gene are GTSNPN and SVGIG (reference sequence). The CDR3 covers 15 residues. V lost 1 base and J lost 8; bases outside the gene matches: 9. The CDR3 coding sequence is TGTGCCTGGAGTGGGGGGACAGGTCTTGGGGAAAAACTGTTTTTT. As protein: CAWSGGTGLGEKLFF.

This chain uses TRBV12-5 with TRBJ1-1, with TRBD1 identical over 11 bases. The CDR3 has 15 amino acids. The V segment lost 5 bases and the J segment 4 bases; nucleotides outside the gene matches: 6. Germline V gene data show CDR1 as LGHNT and CDR2 as FRNRAP. CDR3 loop: CASGTSGTGGTEAFF. CDR3 nucleotide sequence: TGTGCTAGTGGTACGTCCGGGACAGGGGGCACTGAAGCTTTCTTT. The whole variable domain, remainder taken from reference TRBV12-5 and TRBJ1-1, is DARVTQTPRHKVTEMGQEVTMRCQPILGHNTVFWYRQTMMQGLELLAYFRNRAPLDDSGMPKDRFSAEMPDATLATLKIQPSEPRDSAVYFCASGTSGTGGTEAFFGQGTRLTVV.

The chain recombines TRBV5-5 with TRBJ1-6, with D unclear. The CDR3 sequence is 12 residues long. Germline V gives CDR1 SGHKS, CDR2 YYEKEE (reference sequence). Trimming left V 4 bases short and J 7 bases short, with 6 bases between. The CDR3 loop reads CASSPLNSPLHF. CDR3 nucleotide sequence: TGTGCCAGCAGCCCCTTAAATTCACCCCTCCACTTT. Using reference TRBV5-5 and TRBJ1-6 for the parts outside the CDR3, the full variable domain is DAGVTQSPTHLIKTRGQQVTLRCSPISGHKSVSWYQQVLGQGPQFIFQYYEKEERGRGNFPDRFSARQFPNYSSELNVNALLLGDSALYLCASSPLNSPLHFGNGTRLTVT.

The gene calls are TRBV11-3 and TRBJ1-1; possibly TRBD1 for D (5 bases). CDR3 length equals 15 residues. CDR1 and CDR2 from the germline V gene are SGHNT and YENEEA. V was pared by 3 bases and J by 3 bases, with 14 bases between. This CDR3 reads CASSLGGGVDTEAFF. The CDR3 nucleotides read TGTGCCAGCAGCTTGGGGGGTGGGGTAGACACTGAAGCTTTCTTT.

The chain employs TRBV7-9 and TRBJ1-2; D ambiguous. The CDR3 spans 12 residues. Germline CDR1 SEHNR, CDR2 FQNEAQ (reference sequence). V gave up 1 base and J gave up 7 bases, with 7 bases separating them. CDR3 protein: CASSLDEFGYTF. The CDR3 region has the DNA TGTGCCAGCAGCTTAGATGAGTTTGGCTACACCTTC.

V gene TRBV9 combines with J gene TRBJ2-1; TRBD2 matches at 13 bases. J lost 1 base, V lost 3 bases, and 4 bases had no gene match. Germline CDR1 reads SGDLS; CDR2 reads YYNGEE. The CDR3 length is 17 residues. In DNA, the CDR3 is TGTGCCAGCAGCGGACGACTAGCGGGAGGTTCCTACAATGAGCAGTTCTTC. Translating gives CASSGRLAGGSYNEQFF.

This chain links TRBV2 with TRBJ2-7; 12 bases fit TRBD1. The V and J ends lost 7 bases and 6 bases, in that order; junction bases with no gene match: 13. This CDR3 has 16 residues. The V gene's germline CDR1 is SNHLY and CDR2 FYNNEI. The CDR3: CASNSLGQGARVEQYF. DNA of the CDR3: TGTGCCAGCAACTCCTTGGGACAGGGGGCGAGGGTCGAGCAGTACTTC.

This chain joins TRBV20-1 and TRBJ1-2; D is perhaps TRBD1 (6 bases). Germline CDR1 reads DFQATT; CDR2 reads SNEGSKA (reference sequence). The V end was cut by 3 bases, the J end by 5 bases, with 16 bases between. The CDR3 spans 14 residues. The CDR3 DNA sequence: TGCAGTGCTAGTTGGGGGGGGCTTCAGTATGGCTACACCTTC. Its protein is CSASWGGLQYGYTF.

The chain is built from TRBV5-1 and TRBJ1-4; 8 bases fit TRBD1. Germline V gene sequence: CDR1 SGHRS, CDR2 YFSETQ. The CDR3 totals 15 residues. V lost 0 bases to trimming and J lost 8 bases; unmatched junction nucleotides: 6. The CDR3 loop is CASSLGGQGGEKLFF. The CDR3 nucleotides are TGCGCCAGCAGCTTGGGAGGACAGGGCGGCGAAAAACTGTTTTTT. The variable domain in full, completed from reference TRBV5-1 and TRBJ1-4, reads KAGVTQTPRYLIKTRGQQVTLSCSPISGHRSVSWYQQTPGQGLQFLFEYFSETQRNKGNFPGRFSGRQFSNSRSEMNVSTLELGDSALYLCASSLGGQGGEKLFFGSGTQLSVL.

This sequence joins TRBV9 and TRBJ1-5; D unresolved. V dropped 0 bases and J dropped 5 bases, with 6 bases sitting between them. Germline-derived CDR1 and CDR2 are SGDLS and YYNGEE. The CDR3 loop spans 13 amino acids. Here the CDR3 reads CASSVGPYQPQHF. CDR3 nucleotides: TGTGCCAGCAGCGTAGGGCCTTATCAGCCCCAGCATTTT.

The CDR3 loop reads CASSIETPSSYEQYF. DNA of the CDR3: TGTGCCAGTAGTATTGAGACTCCAAGCTCCTACGAGCAGTACTTC. The J gene is TRBJ2-7, the V gene TRBV19; D gene uncertain. The V gene lost 3 bases and the J gene lost 0 bases, with 12 bases spanning the gap. The CDR3 covers 15 residues. The germline V gene encodes CDR1 LNHDA and CDR2 SQIVND (reference sequence).

V usage is TRBV5-4 and J usage is TRBJ2-1, with 9 positions matching TRBD2. The CDR3 is made up of 14 amino acids. J was trimmed by 6 bases and V by 1 base; bases with no gene match: 2. From germline, CDR1 is SGHNT and CDR2 YYREEE (reference sequence). In nucleotides, the CDR3 is TGTGCCAGCAGCTTGCCTAGCGGGGTCAATGAGCAGTTCTTC. It translates to CASSLPSGVNEQFF.

This clone was counted between two and nine times. The CDR3 sequence: CASSHTGQGADEQFF. CDR3 in DNA: TGTGCCAGCAGTCATACGGGACAGGGTGCAGATGAGCAGTTCTTC. The chain combines TRBV7-9 with TRBJ2-1; TRBD1 matches at 9 bases. V shed 6 bases, J shed 8 bases, and the junction held 11 bases outside the gene matches. The germline V gene has CDR1 SEHNR and CDR2 FQNEAQ (reference sequence). The CDR3 covers 15 residues.

This clone is a singleton in its sample. The V and J genes are TRBV4-2 and TRBJ1-1; 7 nucleotides match TRBD1. Losses at the gene ends were 1 base for V and 5 bases for J; bases not matched to a gene: 10. CDR1 and CDR2 (germline): LGHNA, YNFKEQ. The CDR3 length is 16 residues. The CDR3 spells CASSQALGGLSTEAFF. Here the CDR3 DNA reads TGTGCCAGCAGCCAAGCCTTAGGGGGCTTGTCGACTGAAGCTTTCTTT.

The V gene is TRBV7-6, the J gene TRBJ2-3; 9 nucleotides align to TRBD2. Germline lookup yields CDR1 SGHVS and CDR2 FNYEAQ. This CDR3 has 15 amino acids. V was clipped by 2 bases and J by 6 bases; unmatched bases: 6. This chain's CDR3 is CASSLRIAGVDTQYF. The CDR3 bases are TGTGCCAGCAGCTTACGGATAGCGGGAGTGGATACGCAGTATTTT.

The J gene is TRBJ2-2, the V gene TRBV9, with a tentative D call TRBD2 (5 bases). Trimming pared 1 base from V and 2 bases from J, leaving 9 bases between. Germline CDR1 is SGDLS and CDR2 is YYNGEE. This CDR3 has 15 amino acids. CDR3 bases: TGTGCCAGCAGCGTACGGAGCGGTAACACCGGGGAGCTGTTTTTT. Translated: CASSVRSGNTGELFF.